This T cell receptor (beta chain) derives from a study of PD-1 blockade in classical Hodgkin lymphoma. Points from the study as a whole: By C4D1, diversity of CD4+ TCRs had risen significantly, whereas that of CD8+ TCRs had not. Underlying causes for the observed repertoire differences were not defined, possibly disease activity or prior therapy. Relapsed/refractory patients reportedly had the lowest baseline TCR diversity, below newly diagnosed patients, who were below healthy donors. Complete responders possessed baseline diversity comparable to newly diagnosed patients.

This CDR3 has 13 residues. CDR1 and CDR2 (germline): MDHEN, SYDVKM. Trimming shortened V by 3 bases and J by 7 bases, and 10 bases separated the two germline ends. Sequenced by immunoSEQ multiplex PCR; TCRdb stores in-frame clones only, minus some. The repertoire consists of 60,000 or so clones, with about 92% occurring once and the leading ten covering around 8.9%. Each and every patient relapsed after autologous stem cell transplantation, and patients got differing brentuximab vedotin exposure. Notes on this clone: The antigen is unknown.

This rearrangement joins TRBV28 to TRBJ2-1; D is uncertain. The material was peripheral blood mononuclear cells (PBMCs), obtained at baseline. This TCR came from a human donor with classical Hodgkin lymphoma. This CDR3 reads CASSLNWANEQFF. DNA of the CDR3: TGTGCCAGCAGTTTGAACTGGGCAAATGAGCAGTTCTTC.